This TCR beta chain was sequenced during a study of cytomegalovirus exposure and HLA in healthy donors. Study outcomes and limitations: Earlier findings revealed that most TCR beta V segments proved productive either about 87% or about 30% of the time. Common viral pathogens (according to a later analysis) appeared linked to several of the most significant clusters. Immune exposure information available was restricted to CMV serostatus.

As for this clone: Its matching antigen is unknown.

This CDR3 has 17 amino acids. Germline V gene data show CDR1 as MNHNS and CDR2 as SASEGT. With 0 bases removed from V and 1 base from J, the gap between germline ends came to 10 bases. Primers: 60 Vbeta forward and 13 Jbeta reverse. Some clones are missing from TCRdb's copy, which holds only in-frame ones; the method was immunoSEQ multiplex PCR. The sample includes 95,000 to 100,000 clones, roughly 70% of them seen just once. This clonotype was obtained from a man aged 45-65 years in good health and CMV-seronegative. The genes are TRBV6-1 and TRBJ2-6; D not resolved. Sequencing was done on a sample of PBMCs. This chain's CDR3 is CASSEAPWQSGANVLTF. CDR3 coding DNA: TGTGCCAGCAGTGAAGCCCCTTGGCAGTCTGGGGCCAACGTCCTGACTTTC.